What follows are 21 T cell receptor beta chains derived from one specimen sequenced in a study of shared clonotypes between healthy human individuals. The data were produced by immunoSEQ multiplex PCR, yet TCRdb's version contains in-frame clones alone and is incomplete. Seen here are 450,000 to 500,000 clones, over 70% observed once, and the top ten hold 12%. Specimen: PBMCs. These receptors all come from a woman in her 40s in good health. Some clones in this sample may be carry-over from other donors' samples.

Comment on this clone: This clone may be a read error of a much larger clone one base away. V usage is TRBV7-6 and J usage is TRBJ2-5; 9 bases match TRBD2. The CDR3 runs 18 residues. Germline V lookup: CDR1 SGHVS, CDR2 FNYEAQ. The J segment lost 1 base and the V segment lost 0 bases, leaving 9 bases of the junction unmatched. The CDR3 coding sequence is TGTGCCAGCAGCTTAGCGCGGACTAGCGTGAGTGCCCAAGAGACCCAGTACTTC. Protein product: CASSLARTSVSAQETQYF.

The V gene is TRBV4-2, the J gene TRBJ2-5; 8 bases match TRBD2. V shed 4 bases, J shed 2 bases, and the junction held 9 bases outside the gene matches. Germline V CDR1 and CDR2: LGHNA, YNFKEQ. This CDR3 is 16 amino acids long. This CDR3 reads CASSLLQTSVQETQYF. CDR3 sequence (DNA): TGTGCCAGCAGCCTCCTTCAGACTAGCGTACAAGAGACCCAGTACTTC.

This clone was seen once. The chain carries TRBV5-6 and TRBJ2-5; TRBD2 is a possible D gene (6 bases). V dropped 1 base and J dropped 1 base, with 8 bases sitting between them. The CDR3 loop spans 14 amino acids. CDR1 is SGHDT and CDR2 is YYEEEE in the germline V gene. CDR3 loop: CASSLPTSQETQYF. The CDR3 nucleotides are TGTGCCAGCAGCTTGCCGACTAGCCAAGAGACCCAGTACTTC. Looking up the rest from reference TRBV5-6 and TRBJ2-5 gives the full variable domain: DAGVTQSPTHLIKTRGQQVTLRCSPKSGHDTVSWYQQALGQGPQFIFQYYEEEERQRGNFPDRFSGHQFPNYSSELNVNALLLGDSALYLCASSLPTSQETQYFGPGTRLLVL.

The rearrangement uses TRBV30 and TRBJ1-4; D unresolved. The germline gives CDR1 GTSNPN, CDR2 SVGIG (reference sequence). Trimming pared 3 bases from V and 3 bases from J, leaving 11 bases between. The CDR3 is 14 residues long. CDR3 loop: CAWRKGVANEKLFF. In nucleotides, the CDR3 is TGTGCCTGGAGGAAAGGCGTCGCTAATGAAAAACTGTTTTTT.

Comments on this clone: This sequence is one base from a far larger clone and is likely a read error. This chain links TRBV15 with TRBJ1-1, with D tentatively TRBD1 (5 bases). In germline, CDR1 is LNHNV, CDR2 YYDKDF (reference sequence). This CDR3 is 13 amino acids long. V was pared by 7 bases and J by 1 base, with 10 bases between. CDR3 sequence: CATIRAPNTEAFF. CDR3 sequence (DNA): TGTGCCACCATCAGGGCGCCGAACACTGAAGCTTTCTTT. Variable domain in full (rest from reference TRBV15 and TRBJ1-1): DAMVIQNPRYQVTQFGKPVTLSCSQTLNHNVMYWYQQKSSQAPKLLFHYYDKDFNNEADTPDNFQSRRPNTSFCFLDIRSPGLGDTAMYLCATIRAPNTEAFFGQGTRLTVV.

This clone has just a few counts. A read error is the likely source, as a far larger clone sits one nucleotide away. This chain connects TRBV7-8 to TRBJ2-7; D call uncertain. The CDR3 has 15 amino acids. Trimming pared 6 bases from V and 6 bases from J, leaving 21 bases between. The germline V gene encodes CDR1 SGHVS and CDR2 FQNEAQ. The CDR3 region is CASSFLRYSPCEQYF. The CDR3 DNA sequence: TGTGCCAGCAGTTTCCTCCGCTACTCACCCTGCGAGCAGTACTTC.

The V and J genes are TRBV4-1 and TRBJ2-5; unclear D gene. Trimming took 3 bases from V and 1 from J, leaving 12 bases between them. Germline lookup yields CDR1 MGHRA and CDR2 YSYEKL. This CDR3 has 15 amino acids. The CDR3 sequence: CASSHLMEIQETQYF. The DNA of the CDR3 is TGCGCCAGCAGCCATCTGATGGAGATCCAAGAGACCCAGTACTTC.

The rearrangement links TRBV11-2 to TRBJ2-1; D remains unclear. Trimming took off 4 bases at V and 0 bases at J, with 10 bases between the two ends. Germline loops: CDR1 SGHAT, CDR2 FQNNGV. CDR3 size: 15 residues. The CDR3 DNA follows: TGTGCCAGCAGCTCACTCCAAGGCTCCTACAATGAGCAGTTCTTC. It translates to CASSSLQGSYNEQFF.

This clone was seen just once. A single base is all that separates this from a far larger clone, so a read error is likely. The chain couples TRBV4-2 to TRBJ1-5; D gene uncertain. The CDR3 runs to 15 residues. Trimming removed 6 bases from V and 7 bases from J, with 19 bases in between. Germline assignment: CDR1 LGHNA and CDR2 YNFKEQ. CDR3 amino acids: CASRHNGEGGQPQHF. CDR3 bases: TGTGCCAGCAGACATAACGGGGAGGGTGGACAGCCCCAGCATTTT.

On this clone: This likely stems from a read error, as it lies one base from a far larger clone. In the same sample, other DNA sequences code for this CDR3. This sequence joins TRBV9 and TRBJ1-2, with D unresolved. The CDR3 is made up of 14 amino acids. CDR1 and CDR2 (germline): SGDLS, YYNGEE. V lost 2 bases and J lost 5, with 13 bases in between. Here the CDR3 DNA reads TGTGCCAGCAGCGTGGAATCAGGATTATATGGCTACACCTTC. Its translation: CASSVESGLYGYTF. The whole variable domain, remainder taken from reference TRBV9 and TRBJ1-2, is DSGVTQTPKHLITATGQRVTLRCSPRSGDLSVYWYQQSLDQGLQFLIQYYNGEERAKGNILERFSAQQFPDLHSELNLSSLELGDSALYFCASSVESGLYGYTFGSGTRLTVV.

This clone was counted between two and nine times. A clone one base away is much larger, so this may be a read error. The chain uses TRBV5-1 and TRBJ2-7; no firm D call. Germline CDR1 SGHRS, CDR2 YFSETQ. V was cut by 3 bases and J by 0 bases, with 1 base left in between. CDR3 size: 11 residues. The CDR3 reads CASSSSYEQYF. The CDR3 nucleotides are TGCGCCAGCAGCTCCTCCTACGAGCAGTACTTC.

About this clone: A single base is all that separates this from a far larger clone, so a read error is likely. This chain links TRBV29-1 with TRBJ1-1; D gene uncertain. Germline CDR1 is SQVTM and CDR2 is ANQGSEA. CDR3 length: 12 residues. V lost 7 bases and J lost 4, with 13 bases in between. DNA of the CDR3: TGCAGCGGTGGTTTCGGCCGCACTGAAGCTTTCTTT. Encoded protein: CSGGFGRTEAFF.

The J gene is TRBJ2-1, the V gene TRBV5-5; 8 bases are shared with TRBD1. V shed 4 bases and J 3 bases; nucleotides not matched to a gene: 3. The CDR3 contains 14 residues. Germline V gene data show CDR1 as SGHKS and CDR2 as YYEKEE (reference sequence). CDR3 DNA: TGTGCCAGCAGCCGTGGACAGGGCTACAATGAGCAGTTCTTC. It encodes CASSRGQGYNEQFF.

In the case of this clone: A far larger clone is one base from this, pointing to a likely read error. In the same sample, other DNA sequences code for this CDR3. The chain is built from TRBV5-1 and TRBJ1-5, with no clear D. The germline V gene encodes CDR1 SGHRS and CDR2 YFSETQ. V lost 3 bases and J 0 bases, leaving 7 bases between the germline ends. The CDR3 runs to 14 residues. The CDR3 is CASSSDGSNQPQHF. The CDR3 DNA sequence: TGCGCCAGCAGCTCTGACGGTAGCAATCAGCCCCAGCATTTT.

This chain joins TRBV4-2 and TRBJ2-2; 7 nucleotides agree with TRBD1. The CDR3 covers 18 residues. J was trimmed by 7 bases and V by 2 bases; bases with no gene match: 16. The germline V gene encodes CDR1 LGHNA and CDR2 YNFKEQ. For the CDR3, the DNA is TGTGCCAGCAGCCAATGGGGGTTATCGGGACAGACCCTCGGGGAGCTGTTTTTT. This codes for CASSQWGLSGQTLGELFF.

As to this clone: Because it lacks the conserved phenylalanine or tryptophan at the end, this CDR3 is likely a read error. The V call is TRBV5-4, the J call TRBJ2-2; D is ambiguous. This CDR3 comprises 13 residues. Germline lookup yields CDR1 SGHNT and CDR2 YYREEE (reference sequence). Trimming pared 2 bases from V and 5 bases from J, leaving 7 bases between. For the CDR3, the DNA is TGTGCCAGCAGCTTTGACCCGACCGGGGAGCTGTTTCTC. Translation: CASSFDPTGELFL.

The chain recombines TRBV4-1 with TRBJ1-2, with 7 nucleotides matching TRBD1. The V gene end was trimmed by 3 bases and the J gene end by 4 bases; junction bases not matched to a gene: 5. The CDR3 is made up of 14 amino acids. The germline gives CDR1 MGHRA, CDR2 YSYEKL. In DNA, the CDR3 is TGCGCCAGCAGCCACAGACAGGGTACCTATGGCTACACCTTC. Protein product: CASSHRQGTYGYTF.

To note about this clone: This may stem from a read error, because a much larger clone lies one nucleotide away. The V gene is TRBV13, the J gene TRBJ2-7; D gene uncertain. V gave up 6 bases and J gave up 4 bases, with 13 bases separating them. CDR1 is PRHDT and CDR2 is FYEKMQ in the germline V gene (reference sequence). This CDR3 spans 13 amino acids. CDR3 residues: CASRMIGKYEQYF. CDR3 nucleotide sequence: TGTGCCAGCAGAATGATAGGGAAGTACGAGCAGTACTTC.

The chain carries TRBV30 and TRBJ1-3, with D tentatively TRBD1 (6 bases). Trimming shortened V by 2 bases and J by 4 bases, and 12 bases separated the two germline ends. Per germline, CDR1 GTSNPN and CDR2 SVGIG (reference sequence). There are 14 residues in the CDR3. CDR3 sequence reads: CAWSLGQKGNTIYF. The DNA of the CDR3 is TGTGCCTGGAGTTTAGGACAGAAGGGAAACACCATATATTTT.

This clone has just a few counts. The chain combines TRBV5-1 with TRBJ1-1; D possibly corresponds to TRBD1 (6 bases). Germline CDR1 SGHRS, CDR2 YFSETQ. The CDR3 has 17 amino acids. V lost 0 bases and J 1 base, leaving 16 bases between the germline ends. DNA for the CDR3: TGCGCCAGCAGCTTGGATTGGCCAGGGGAGGGGAACACTGAAGCTTTCTTT. Its protein is CASSLDWPGEGNTEAFF.

The chain uses TRBV19 and TRBJ2-5; either TRBD1 or TRBD2 may fit D (5 bases each). The CDR3 spans 13 residues. Germline CDR1 LNHDA, CDR2 SQIVND (reference sequence). Trimming removed 5 bases at V and 0 bases at J, with 7 bases between. The CDR3 region is CASSGGHQETQYF. DNA for the CDR3: TGTGCCAGTAGTGGGGGACACCAAGAGACCCAGTACTTC.